Listed here is a single T cell receptor beta chain. Its target is not known. From germline, CDR1 is LNHNV and CDR2 YYDKDF (reference sequence). Trimming removed 4 bases from V and 5 bases from J, with 15 bases in between. The CDR3 extends over 15 amino acids. This entry comes from a study of shared clonotypes between healthy human individuals. The study's findings and limits: Sharing of clonotypes among donors was expected to vary with sequencing depth.

An assay was performed, and its level was deep. Method: immunoSEQ multiplex PCR; TCRdb's copy keeps in-frame clones and lacks some. The sample comprises over a million clones, around 82% of which are singletons, and under 0.8% rests with the top ten. The sequence was collected from a man younger than 35 in good health. Some clones in this sample may be carry-over from other donors' samples. This rearrangement joins TRBV15 to TRBJ1-3; possible D gene TRBD1, 6 bases. Sequences were obtained from memory CD4+ T cells from PBMCs. Stated subset: CD45RA-negative fraction. The CDR3 protein is CATSTTGTNRNTIYF. CDR3 DNA sequence: TGTGCCACCAGCACGACAGGAACAAACCGAAACACCATATATTTT. Complete variable domain (other parts from reference TRBV15 and TRBJ1-3): DAMVIQNPRYQVTQFGKPVTLSCSQTLNHNVMYWYQQKSSQAPKLLFHYYDKDFNNEADTPDNFQSRRPNTSFCFLDIRSPGLGDTAMYLCATSTTGTNRNTIYFGEGSWLTVV.